The 29 T cell receptor beta chains listed next were all sequenced from one sample in a study of memory CD4+ T cells and cytomegalovirus serostatus. Sequencing was performed with immunoSEQ multiplex PCR; in TCRdb, only in-frame clones are kept and a portion is missing. The sample carries just over 25,000 clones, over 70% recorded once. The sort gate was single viable CD3+CD4+CD8-CD45RO+ cells for memory CD4+ T cells. Sequenced input: memory CD4+ T cells from blood. All receptors come from an adult in good health and CMV-seronegative.

The gene calls are TRBV5-1 and TRBJ2-7, with D possibly matching TRBD1 (5 bases). The V and J ends lost 3 bases and 5 bases respectively, with 12 bases between them. The CDR3 consists of 13 residues. Germline V gene lookup returns CDR1 SGHRS and CDR2 YFSETQ. The CDR3 sequence: CASSWGELDEQYF. The CDR3 DNA is TGCGCCAGCAGCTGGGGCGAGTTGGACGAGCAGTACTTC.

In this sample, this clone turned up a few times. This chain connects TRBV18 to TRBJ1-1; no firm D call. The CDR3 runs to 16 residues. Germline V gives CDR1 KGHSH, CDR2 LQKENI. Between the trimmed V and J ends, which lost 3 bases and 3 bases, there was a span of 17 bases. As DNA, the CDR3 is TGTGCCAGCTCACCCGGTCCGTCCGGCGGATACACTGAAGCTTTCTTT. Protein sequence: CASSPGPSGGYTEAFF. The entire variable domain, with the rest obtained from reference TRBV18 and TRBJ1-1, is as follows: NAGVMQNPRHLVRRRGQEARLRCSPMKGHSHVYWYRQLPEEGLKFMVYLQKENIIDESGMPKERFSAEFPKEGPSILRIQQVVRGDSAAYFCASSPGPSGGYTEAFFGQGTRLTVV.

The genes are TRBV18 and TRBJ2-7; 7 bases agree with TRBD2. The CDR3 consists of 14 residues. The ends lost 5 bases at V and 5 bases at J; junction bases unmatched: 9. Germline V gene sequence: CDR1 KGHSH, CDR2 LQKENI. The CDR3 loop is CASSGGVGTNEQYF. The CDR3 DNA follows: TGTGCCAGCTCAGGGGGTGTGGGGACTAACGAGCAGTACTTC.

V gene TRBV7-2 combines with J gene TRBJ1-3; no firm D call. V lost 3 bases, J lost 2 bases, and 8 bases lay in between. Germline V CDR1 and CDR2: SGHTA, FQGNSA. This CDR3 spans 14 amino acids. DNA of the CDR3: TGTGCCAGCAGCTTCCAGCAACCTGGAAACACCATATATTTT. It encodes CASSFQQPGNTIYF.

This sequence joins TRBV5-1 and TRBJ2-3; the D gene is possibly TRBD2 (5 bases). Trimming left V 4 bases short and J 4 bases short, with 19 bases between. The CDR3 is 16 amino acids. The V gene's germline CDR1 is SGHRS and CDR2 YFSETQ. CDR3: CASSKPLDGMADTQYF. For the CDR3, the DNA is TGCGCCAGCAGCAAACCACTAGATGGGATGGCAGATACGCAGTATTTT.

The chain links TRBV7-3 to TRBJ2-7; no clear D gene. CDR3 length equals 14 residues. Germline V lookup: CDR1 SGHTA, CDR2 FQGTGA. The V gene lost 0 bases and the J gene lost 5 bases, with 11 bases spanning the gap. CDR3 DNA sequence: TGTGCCAGCAGCTTAACTGCCCTTAGGAACGAGCAGTACTTC. The encoded protein is CASSLTALRNEQYF.

The table lists this clone with a few counts. In DNA, the CDR3 is TGTGCCAGCAGCTTTCCGGGCTATGGCTACACCTTC. Protein sequence: CASSFPGYGYTF. The chain employs TRBV5-4 and TRBJ1-2; no reliable D call. This CDR3 region has 12 residues. Looked up from germline, CDR1 is SGHNT and CDR2 is YYREEE (reference sequence). Trimming cost V 2 bases and J 4 bases, with 6 bases left between them.

V and J are TRBV5-5 and TRBJ2-7, with TRBD1 identical over 8 bases. This CDR3 spans 14 amino acids. Germline V gene lookup returns CDR1 SGHKS and CDR2 YYEKEE (reference sequence). Trimming cost V 4 bases and J 3 bases; bases outside gene matches: 6. The CDR3 spells CASSQSTGVYEQYF. The DNA for the CDR3 is TGTGCCAGCAGCCAATCGACAGGGGTCTACGAGCAGTACTTC.

This clone came up a few times. The chain carries TRBV7-8 and TRBJ1-3; no firm D call. Germline assignment: CDR1 SGHVS and CDR2 FQNEAQ. V lost 2 bases to trimming and J lost 2 bases, with 10 bases between them. This CDR3 spans 15 amino acids. CDR3 DNA sequence: TGTGCCAGCAGCTTACCGGCCGAAGCTGGAAACACCATATATTTT. Its protein product is CASSLPAEAGNTIYF. Variable domain in full (rest from reference TRBV7-8 and TRBJ1-3): GAGVSQSPRYKVAKRGQDVALRCDPISGHVSLFWYQQALGQGPEFLTYFQNEAQLDKSGLPSDRFFAERPEGSVSTLKIQRTQQEDSAVYLCASSLPAEAGNTIYFGEGSWLTVV.

The chain's CDR3 is CASSRKTGSYEQYF. CDR3 DNA: TGTGCCAGCAGTAGGAAGACAGGGTCCTACGAGCAGTACTTC. This rearrangement joins TRBV6-1 to TRBJ2-7; 7 bases are a match to TRBD1. V shed 5 bases and J 1 base; nucleotides not matched to a gene: 5. Germline assignment: CDR1 MNHNS and CDR2 SASEGT. This CDR3 spans 14 amino acids.

The sample holds a few counts of this clone. J is TRBJ2-1 and V is TRBV5-1, with D possibly called TRBD1 or TRBD2 (5 bases each). The length of the CDR3 is 13 residues. The V end lost 4 bases, the J end lost 10 bases, and 15 bases lay between the germline ends. Germline V CDR1 and CDR2: SGHRS, YFSETQ. CDR3 sequence reads: CASSAGTLREQFF. The CDR3 DNA follows: TGCGCCAGCAGCGCCGGGACCCTAAGGGAGCAGTTCTTC.

The chain joins TRBV4-2 to TRBJ2-5; 8 bases match TRBD2. Germline V lookup: CDR1 LGHNA, CDR2 YNFKEQ. The junction had 5 bases not matched to a gene; V was cut back by 1 base and J by 1 base. This CDR3 contains 16 residues. The CDR3 nucleotides are TGTGCCAGCAGCCAAGGGACTAGCAGGGGCCAAGAGACCCAGTACTTC. Amino acid sequence: CASSQGTSRGQETQYF.

V is TRBV18 and J is TRBJ1-4; the match to TRBD1 covers 7 bases. The germline CDR1 and CDR2 sequences are KGHSH and LQKENI. Trimming removed 3 bases from V and 5 bases from J; junction bases left unmatched: 3. The CDR3 is 14 residues long. The CDR3, as DNA: TGTGCCAGCTCACCGTCGACAGGGAATGAAAAACTGTTTTTT. The encoded protein is CASSPSTGNEKLFF.

This chain uses TRBV4-2 with TRBJ2-7, with D possibly being TRBD1 (6 bases). The CDR3 totals 14 residues. Trimming stripped 1 base from V and 3 bases from J, with 10 bases between. Germline CDR1 LGHNA, CDR2 YNFKEQ. The CDR3 sequence: CASSQVGQNYEQYF. Here the CDR3 DNA reads TGTGCCAGCAGCCAAGTGGGACAAAACTACGAGCAGTACTTC.

The V call is TRBV29-1, the J call TRBJ1-3; D possibly corresponds to TRBD1 (6 bases). Germline V gene lookup returns CDR1 SQVTM and CDR2 ANQGSEA. V was cut by 5 bases and J by 4 bases, with 9 bases left in between. The CDR3 length is 12 residues. The DNA for the CDR3 is TGCAGCGTTACAGGGTCGGGAAACACCATATATTTT. Translating gives CSVTGSGNTIYF.

This chain connects TRBV5-1 to TRBJ2-7, with D possibly being TRBD1 (6 bases). V was pared by 2 bases and J by 2 bases, with 17 bases between. This CDR3 has 16 amino acids. Germline loops: CDR1 SGHRS, CDR2 YFSETQ. The CDR3 loop reads CASSFTYGTSAYEQYF. In DNA, the CDR3 is TGCGCCAGCAGCTTTACTTATGGGACAAGCGCCTACGAGCAGTACTTC.

The V and J genes are TRBV19 and TRBJ2-2; no clear D gene. The germline gives CDR1 LNHDA, CDR2 SQIVND (reference sequence). This CDR3 has 14 residues. Trimming left V 7 bases short and J 0 bases short, with 9 bases between. The CDR3 DNA reads TGTGCCAGTACTAATACTGCGAACACCGGGGAGCTGTTTTTT. It yields the protein CASTNTANTGELFF.

This clone was seen a few times. In the same sample, other DNA sequences code for this CDR3. The chain is built from TRBV4-1 and TRBJ1-4; no reliable D call. Germline V CDR1 and CDR2: MGHRA, YSYEKL. The ends were cut back, 2 bases at V and 8 bases at J, with 18 bases in the middle. CDR3 length: 16 residues. CDR3 sequence: CASSQLQANDREKLFF. The CDR3 bases are TGCGCCAGCAGCCAACTCCAGGCGAATGATAGAGAAAAACTGTTTTTT.

The gene calls are TRBV11-2 and TRBJ2-1; tentative D call: TRBD1 (7 bases). Trimming removed 1 base at V and 10 bases at J, with 14 bases between. Germline V gives CDR1 SGHAT, CDR2 FQNNGV. The length of the CDR3 is 14 residues. CDR3 residues: CASSLAEGAWEQFF. As DNA, the CDR3 is TGTGCCAGCAGCTTAGCGGAGGGGGCTTGGGAGCAGTTCTTC.

This chain links TRBV29-1 with TRBJ2-2, with 14 nucleotides matching TRBD2. The germline gives CDR1 SQVTM, CDR2 ANQGSEA. V shed 5 bases, J shed 5 bases, and the junction held 7 bases outside the gene matches. CDR3 length: 16 amino acids. DNA for the CDR3: TGCAGCGTTCAAGGACTAGCGGGAGGTGGAACCGGGGAGCTGTTTTTT. Protein sequence: CSVQGLAGGGTGELFF.

The V gene is TRBV5-8, the J gene TRBJ1-2; a weak D match, TRBD1 (6 bases). With 2 bases removed from V and 7 bases from J, the gap between germline ends came to 15 bases. CDR1 and CDR2 (germline): SGHTS, YDEGEE. The CDR3 has 14 residues. CDR3 sequence (DNA): TGTGCCAGCAGCTTTACGTTCACAGGGTTTGGCTACACCTTC. Protein: CASSFTFTGFGYTF.

The J gene is TRBJ2-7, the V gene TRBV7-9, with 9 bases lining up with TRBD1. This CDR3 comprises 15 residues. Germline trimming cut 5 bases from V and 2 bases from J; bases unmatched to any gene: 7. In germline, CDR1 is SEHNR, CDR2 FQNEAQ (reference sequence). The CDR3 here is CASSPGTGKTYEQYF. In DNA form, the CDR3 reads TGTGCCAGCAGCCCCGGGACAGGGAAAACCTACGAGCAGTACTTC.

J is TRBJ2-5 and V is TRBV11-2; D not certain. This CDR3 spans 11 amino acids. Germline V gene sequence: CDR1 SGHAT, CDR2 FQNNGV. The V end lost 5 bases, the J end lost 5 bases, and 6 bases lay between the germline ends. For the CDR3, the DNA is TGTGCCAGCAGCGCCCAGGAGACCCAGTACTTC. As protein: CASSAQETQYF.

The chain has TRBV10-3 and TRBJ2-7; the D call may be TRBD1 or TRBD2 (6 bases each). The length of the CDR3 is 12 residues. V was clipped by 10 bases and J by 0 bases, with 10 bases between them. Germline V gene lookup returns CDR1 ENHRY and CDR2 SYGVKD. The CDR3 DNA sequence: TGTGCCACGGGGGACAACTCCTACGAGCAGTACTTC. Protein product: CATGDNSYEQYF.

The chain employs TRBV11-3 and TRBJ2-3; D ambiguous. The CDR3 extends over 12 amino acids. The V gene lost 1 base and the J gene lost 4 bases, with 3 bases spanning the gap. Germline values: CDR1 SGHNT, CDR2 YENEEA. The CDR3 sequence is CASSLGADTQYF. The CDR3 DNA sequence: TGTGCCAGCAGCTTAGGCGCAGATACGCAGTATTTT.

The chain links TRBV23-1 to TRBJ1-5; a possible D gene is TRBD1 (5 bases). TRBV23-1 is an open reading frame whose function is uncertain. The CDR3 extends over 16 amino acids. V was pared by 1 base and J by 0 bases, with 10 bases between. The DNA of the CDR3 is TGCGCCAGCAGTCAATTGAGGGACGGTAGCAATCAGCCCCAGCATTTT. Protein sequence: CASSQLRDGSNQPQHF.

The rearrangement uses TRBV5-1 and TRBJ2-5, with 8 nucleotides matching TRBD2. The CDR3 totals 12 residues. Looked up from germline, CDR1 is SGHRS and CDR2 is YFSETQ. J lost 5 bases, V lost 9 bases, and 6 bases had no gene match. CDR3 nucleotide sequence: TGCGCCAACCCAGCGGGGGATGAGACCCAGTACTTC. Its translation: CANPAGDETQYF.

V is TRBV30 and J is TRBJ1-1; tentatively, D is TRBD1 (5 bases). This CDR3 comprises 14 residues. Trimming took 1 base from V and 4 from J, leaving 13 bases between them. Germline loops: CDR1 GTSNPN, CDR2 SVGIG (reference sequence). In DNA form, the CDR3 reads TGTGCCTGGAGTGGGGTGGGGGGGAGCACTGAAGCTTTCTTT. It specifies CAWSGVGGSTEAFF.

V is TRBV21-1 and J is TRBJ2-7; TRBD2 is taken as the D call from the table, unchecked against the DNA. TRBV21-1 is shown as a pseudogene. The CDR3 is made up of 14 amino acids. The CDR3 here is CASSKLENRYEQYF. The CDR3, as DNA: TGTGCCAGCAGCAAATTAGAGAATCGATACGAGCAGTACTTC.